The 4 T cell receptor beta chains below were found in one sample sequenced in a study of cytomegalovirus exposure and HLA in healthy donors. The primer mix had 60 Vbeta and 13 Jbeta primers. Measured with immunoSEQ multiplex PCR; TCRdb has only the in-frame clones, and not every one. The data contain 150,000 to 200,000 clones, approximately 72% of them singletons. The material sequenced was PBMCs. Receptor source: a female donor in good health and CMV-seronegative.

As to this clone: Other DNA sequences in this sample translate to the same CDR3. The CDR3 DNA follows: TGCGCCAGCAGCCCAGGACTAGCGGGTGAAGAGACCCAGTACTTC. Its translation: CASSPGLAGEETQYF. The J gene is TRBJ2-5, the V gene TRBV5-1, with 11 bases identical to TRBD2. There are 15 residues in the CDR3. Germline CDR1 SGHRS, CDR2 YFSETQ. With V trimmed by 4 bases and J by 3 bases, 5 bases remained unmatched.

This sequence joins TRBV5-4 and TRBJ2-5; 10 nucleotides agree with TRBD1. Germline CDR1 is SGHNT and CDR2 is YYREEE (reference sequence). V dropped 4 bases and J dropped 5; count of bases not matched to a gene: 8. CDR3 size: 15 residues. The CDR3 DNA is TGTGCCAGCAGCCGAACGACAGGGGGCTGGGAGACCCAGTACTTC. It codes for CASSRTTGGWETQYF.

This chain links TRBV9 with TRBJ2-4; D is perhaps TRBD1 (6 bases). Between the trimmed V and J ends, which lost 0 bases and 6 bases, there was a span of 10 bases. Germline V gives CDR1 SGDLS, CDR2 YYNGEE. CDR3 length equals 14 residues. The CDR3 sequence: CASSVAGRGNIQYF. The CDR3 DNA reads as TGTGCCAGCAGCGTAGCGGGCAGGGGAAACATTCAGTACTTC.

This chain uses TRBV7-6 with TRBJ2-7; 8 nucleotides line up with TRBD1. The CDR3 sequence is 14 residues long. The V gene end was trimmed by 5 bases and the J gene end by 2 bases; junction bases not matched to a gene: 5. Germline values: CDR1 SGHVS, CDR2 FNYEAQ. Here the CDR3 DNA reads TGTGCCAGCAGCCCGGACAGGGATGCCTACGAGCAGTACTTC. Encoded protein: CASSPDRDAYEQYF.